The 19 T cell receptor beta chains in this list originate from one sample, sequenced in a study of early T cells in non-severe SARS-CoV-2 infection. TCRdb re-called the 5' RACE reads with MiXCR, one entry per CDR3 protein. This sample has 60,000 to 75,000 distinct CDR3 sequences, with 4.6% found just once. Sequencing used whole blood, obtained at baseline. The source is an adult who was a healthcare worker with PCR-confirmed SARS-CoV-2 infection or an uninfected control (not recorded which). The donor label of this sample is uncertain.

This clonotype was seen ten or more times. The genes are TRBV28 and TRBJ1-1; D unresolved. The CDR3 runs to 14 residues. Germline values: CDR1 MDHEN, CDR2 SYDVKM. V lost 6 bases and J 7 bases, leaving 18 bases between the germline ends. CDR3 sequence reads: CASRRLVGGFEAFF. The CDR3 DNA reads TGTGCCAGCAGGCGGTTGGTGGGCGGGTTTGAAGCTTTCTTT.

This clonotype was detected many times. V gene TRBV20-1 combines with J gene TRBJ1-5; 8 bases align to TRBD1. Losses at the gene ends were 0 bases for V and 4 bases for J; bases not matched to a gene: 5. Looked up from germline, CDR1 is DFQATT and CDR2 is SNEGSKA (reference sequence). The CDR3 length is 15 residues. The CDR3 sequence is CSARDSRTGNQPQHF. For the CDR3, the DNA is TGCAGTGCTAGAGACTCCAGGACAGGGAATCAGCCCCAGCATTTT.

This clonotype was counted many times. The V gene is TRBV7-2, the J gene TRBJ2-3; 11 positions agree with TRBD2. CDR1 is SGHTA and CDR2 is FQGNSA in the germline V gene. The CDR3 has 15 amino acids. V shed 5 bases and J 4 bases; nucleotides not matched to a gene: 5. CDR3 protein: CASSPTSGAADTQYF. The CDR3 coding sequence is TGTGCCAGCAGCCCGACTAGCGGGGCCGCAGATACGCAGTATTTT.

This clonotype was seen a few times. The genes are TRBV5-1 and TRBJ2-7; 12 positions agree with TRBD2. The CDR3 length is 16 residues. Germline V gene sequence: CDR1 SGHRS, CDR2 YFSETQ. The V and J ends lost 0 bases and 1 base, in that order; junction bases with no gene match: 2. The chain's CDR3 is CASSLDLAGGSYEQYF. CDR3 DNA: TGCGCCAGCAGCTTGGATCTAGCGGGGGGGTCCTACGAGCAGTACTTC.

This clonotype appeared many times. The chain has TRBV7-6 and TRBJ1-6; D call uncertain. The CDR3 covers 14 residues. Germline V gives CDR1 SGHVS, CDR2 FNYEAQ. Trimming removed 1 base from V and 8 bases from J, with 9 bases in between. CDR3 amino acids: CASSLGGSDSPLHF. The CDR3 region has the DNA TGTGCCAGCAGCTTAGGGGGTTCGGATTCACCCCTCCACTTT.

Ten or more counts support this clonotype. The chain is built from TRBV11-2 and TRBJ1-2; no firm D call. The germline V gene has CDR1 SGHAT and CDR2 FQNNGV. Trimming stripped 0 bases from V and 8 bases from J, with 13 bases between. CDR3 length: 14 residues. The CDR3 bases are TGTGCCAGCAGCTTAGACGGAAGGTCGGGGGGCTACACCTTC. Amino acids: CASSLDGRSGGYTF.

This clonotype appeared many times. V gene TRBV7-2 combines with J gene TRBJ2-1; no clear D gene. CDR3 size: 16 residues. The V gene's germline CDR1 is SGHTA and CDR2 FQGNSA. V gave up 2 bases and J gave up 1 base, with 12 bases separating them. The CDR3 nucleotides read TGTGCCAGCAGCTTATCCGTCGGCGGTTCCTACAATGAGCAGTTCTTC. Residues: CASSLSVGGSYNEQFF.

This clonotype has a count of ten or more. CDR3 loop: CASSLEGADPNQPQHF. The CDR3 DNA is TGTGCCAGCAGCTTGGAGGGGGCAGACCCTAATCAGCCCCAGCATTTT. V is TRBV5-5 and J is TRBJ1-5; 7 bases are shared with TRBD1. The CDR3 is 16 amino acids. Germline assignment: CDR1 SGHKS and CDR2 YYEKEE (reference sequence). After removal of 0 bases from V and 4 bases from J, the junction contained 7 bases not matched to a gene.

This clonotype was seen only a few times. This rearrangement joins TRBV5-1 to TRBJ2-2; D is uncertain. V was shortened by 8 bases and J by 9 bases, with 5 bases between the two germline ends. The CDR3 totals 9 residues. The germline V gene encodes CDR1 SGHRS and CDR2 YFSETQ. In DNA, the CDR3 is TGCGCCAGTCCTTGGGAGCTGTTTTTT. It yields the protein CASPWELFF.

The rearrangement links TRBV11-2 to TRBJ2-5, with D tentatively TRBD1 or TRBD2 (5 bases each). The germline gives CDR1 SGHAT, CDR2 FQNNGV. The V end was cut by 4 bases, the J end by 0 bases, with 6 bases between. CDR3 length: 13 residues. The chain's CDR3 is CASSSGHQETQYF. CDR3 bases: TGTGCCAGCAGCTCGGGACACCAAGAGACCCAGTACTTC.

The CDR3 nucleotides read TGTGCCAGCAGTTTAGGGGGCAGGGGGCTTGGTCAGCCCCAGCATTTT. It encodes CASSLGGRGLGQPQHF. The chain links TRBV28 to TRBJ1-5; 8 positions agree with TRBD1. Losses at the gene ends were 2 bases for V and 6 bases for J; bases not matched to a gene: 9. CDR3 size: 16 residues. Germline lookup yields CDR1 MDHEN and CDR2 SYDVKM. Filled out from reference TRBV28 and TRBJ1-5, the complete variable domain reads DVKVTQSSRYLVKRTGEKVFLECVQDMDHENMFWYRQDPGLGLRLIYFSYDVKMKEKGDIPEGYSVSREKKERFSLILESASTNQTSMYLCASSLGGRGLGQPQHFGDGTRLSIL.

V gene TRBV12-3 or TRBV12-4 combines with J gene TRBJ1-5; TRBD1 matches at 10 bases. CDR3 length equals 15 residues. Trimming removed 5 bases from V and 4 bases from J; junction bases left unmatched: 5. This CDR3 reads CASSDGQGVNQPQHF. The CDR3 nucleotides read TGTGCCAGCAGTGACGGACAGGGGGTTAATCAGCCCCAGCATTTT.

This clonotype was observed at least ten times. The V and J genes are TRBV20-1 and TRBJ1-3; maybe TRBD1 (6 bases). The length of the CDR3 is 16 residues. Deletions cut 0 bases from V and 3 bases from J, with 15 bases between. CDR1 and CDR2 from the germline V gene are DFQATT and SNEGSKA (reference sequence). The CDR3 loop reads CSARDEGGANGNTIYF. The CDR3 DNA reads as TGCAGTGCTAGAGATGAGGGGGGCGCAAATGGAAACACCATATATTTT.

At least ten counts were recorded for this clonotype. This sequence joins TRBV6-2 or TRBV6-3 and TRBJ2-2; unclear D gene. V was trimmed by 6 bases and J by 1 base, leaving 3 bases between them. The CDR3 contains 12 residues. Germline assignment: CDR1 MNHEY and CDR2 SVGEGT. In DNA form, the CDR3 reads TGTGCCAGCAGAAGGAACACCGGGGAGCTGTTTTTT. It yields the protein CASRRNTGELFF.

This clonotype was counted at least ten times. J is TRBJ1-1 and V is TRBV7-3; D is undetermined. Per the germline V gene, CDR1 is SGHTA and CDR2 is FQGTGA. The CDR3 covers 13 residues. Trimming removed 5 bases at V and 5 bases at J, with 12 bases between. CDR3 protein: CASSRNLGTEAFF. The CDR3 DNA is TGTGCCAGCAGCCGTAATTTAGGGACTGAAGCTTTCTTT.

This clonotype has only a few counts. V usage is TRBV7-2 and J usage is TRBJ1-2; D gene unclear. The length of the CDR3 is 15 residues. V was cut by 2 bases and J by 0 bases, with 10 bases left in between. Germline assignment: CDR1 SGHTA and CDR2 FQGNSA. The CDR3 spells CASSLLTEANYGYTF. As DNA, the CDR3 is TGTGCCAGCAGCTTATTAACGGAGGCTAACTATGGCTACACCTTC. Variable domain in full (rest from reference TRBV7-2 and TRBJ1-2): GAGVSQSPSNKVTEKGKDVELRCDPISGHTALYWYRQSLGQGLEFLIYFQGNSAPDKSGLPSDRFSAERTGGSVSTLTIQRTQQEDSAVYLCASSLLTEANYGYTFGSGTRLTVV.

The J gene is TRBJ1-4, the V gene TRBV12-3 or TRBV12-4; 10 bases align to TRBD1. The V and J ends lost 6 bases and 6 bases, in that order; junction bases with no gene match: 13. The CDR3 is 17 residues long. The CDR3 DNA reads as TGTGCCAGCAGCCCCGGGACAGGGGCTCTATTATATGAAAAACTGTTTTTT. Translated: CASSPGTGALLYEKLFF.

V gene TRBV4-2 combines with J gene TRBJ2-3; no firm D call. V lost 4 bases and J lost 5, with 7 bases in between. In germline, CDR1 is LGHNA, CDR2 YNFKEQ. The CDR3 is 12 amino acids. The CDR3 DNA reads TGTGCCAGCAGCCCGGTAGGAGATACGCAGTATTTT. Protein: CASSPVGDTQYF.

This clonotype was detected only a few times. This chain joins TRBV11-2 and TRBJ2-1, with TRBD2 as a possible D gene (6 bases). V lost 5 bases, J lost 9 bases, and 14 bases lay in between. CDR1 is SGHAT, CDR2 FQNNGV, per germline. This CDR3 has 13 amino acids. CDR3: CASSPPGASEQFF. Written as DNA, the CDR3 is TGTGCCAGCAGCCCCCCGGGAGCGAGTGAGCAGTTCTTC.